Below are 6 T cell receptor beta chains sequenced from a single sample in a study of T-cell memory formation after mild COVID-19. TCRdb itself ran the 5' RACE reads through MiXCR, one entry per CDR3 protein. The sample lists 350,000 to 450,000 distinct CDR3 sequences; about an eighth were seen once. Material: PBMCs or a T cell subset sorted from them (not recorded which). The source of these receptors is a man aged 18-30 years who had mild COVID-19 (a few samples of this study predate the infection). Cell type and time point are not known.

CDR3 coding DNA: TGTGCCAGCAGTTACCCGGGTTACGAGCAGTACGTC. Amino acid sequence: CASSYPGYEQYV. V and J are TRBV6-1 and TRBJ2-7; D uncertain. The CDR3 is 12 residues long. The V gene's germline CDR1 is MNHNS and CDR2 SASEGT. Trimming pared 5 bases from V and 4 bases from J, leaving 9 bases between.

This clonotype was counted ten times or more. V usage is TRBV28 and J usage is TRBJ1-4; the match to TRBD1 covers 10 bases. J lost 8 bases, V lost 6 bases, and 6 bases had no gene match. The CDR3 runs 14 residues. CDR1 is MDHEN, CDR2 SYDVKM, per germline. The CDR3 spells CASSPGTGVEKLFF. The CDR3 bases are TGTGCCAGCAGCCCCGGGACAGGGGTGGAAAAACTGTTTTTT.

This clonotype was found a few times. The V and J genes are TRBV15 and TRBJ1-2; 7 positions match TRBD1. The CDR3 runs 15 residues. Trimming cost V 0 bases and J 2 bases; bases outside gene matches: 3. Germline V CDR1 and CDR2: LNHNV, YYDKDF (reference sequence). The CDR3 spells CATSREGGGNYGYTF. The CDR3 region has the DNA TGTGCCACCAGCAGAGAAGGGGGCGGAAACTATGGCTACACCTTC. The variable domain in full, with the rest retrieved from reference TRBV15 and TRBJ1-2, is DAMVIQNPRYQVTQFGKPVTLSCSQTLNHNVMYWYQQKSSQAPKLLFHYYDKDFNNEADTPDNFQSRRPNTSFCFLDIRSPGLGDTAMYLCATSREGGGNYGYTFGSGTRLTVV.

This clonotype came up many times. In nucleotides, the CDR3 is TGCGCCAGCAGCCAAGATGGAACTAGCGGGGGGGAGGAGCAGTTCTTC. Translated, it gives CASSQDGTSGGEEQFF. The gene calls are TRBV4-1 and TRBJ2-1; TRBD2 agrees at 13 bases. Trimming took 0 bases from V and 10 from J; bases not matched to a gene: 6. In germline, CDR1 is MGHRA, CDR2 YSYEKL. This CDR3 region has 16 residues.

This chain joins TRBV5-1 and TRBJ2-7; D possibly corresponds to TRBD1 (5 bases). This CDR3 is built from 14 residues. V was pared by 4 bases and J by 2 bases, with 13 bases between. Germline-derived CDR1 and CDR2 are SGHRS and YFSETQ. The CDR3 reads CASSPQGFPYEQYF. In DNA form, the CDR3 reads TGCGCCAGCAGCCCGCAGGGTTTTCCCTACGAGCAGTACTTC. Full variable domain (outside the CDR3, taken from reference TRBV5-1 and TRBJ2-7): KAGVTQTPRYLIKTRGQQVTLSCSPISGHRSVSWYQQTPGQGLQFLFEYFSETQRNKGNFPGRFSGRQFSNSRSEMNVSTLELGDSALYLCASSPQGFPYEQYFGPGTRLTVT.

The chain is built from TRBV12-3 or TRBV12-4 and TRBJ1-2; no clear D gene. The ends were cut back, 3 bases at V and 5 bases at J, with 13 bases in the middle. There are 14 residues in the CDR3. The CDR3 nucleotides read TGTGCCAGCAGTTTGGCCGGCCGCCCTTATGGCTACACCTTC. Translated: CASSLAGRPYGYTF.